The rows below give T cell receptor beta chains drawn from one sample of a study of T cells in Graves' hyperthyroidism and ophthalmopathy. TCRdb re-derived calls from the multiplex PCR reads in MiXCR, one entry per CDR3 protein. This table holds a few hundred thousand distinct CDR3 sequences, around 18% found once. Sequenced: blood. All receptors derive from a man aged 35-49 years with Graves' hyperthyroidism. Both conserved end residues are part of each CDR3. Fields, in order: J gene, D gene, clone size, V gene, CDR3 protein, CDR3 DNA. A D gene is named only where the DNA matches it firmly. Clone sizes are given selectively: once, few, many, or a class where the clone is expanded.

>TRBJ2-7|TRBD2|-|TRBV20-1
CSASRASGGAFSYEQYF
TGCAGTGCTAGTAGGGCTAGCGGGGGGGCCTTCTCCTACGAGCAGTACTTC
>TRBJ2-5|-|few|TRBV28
CASSFSWSYQETQYF
TGTGCCAGCAGTTTTTCTTGGTCGTACCAAGAGACCCAGTACTTC
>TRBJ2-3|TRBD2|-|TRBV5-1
CASSLVAGGPGTDTQYF
TGCGCCAGCAGCTTGGTGGCGGGGGGGCCGGGCACAGATACGCAGTATTTT
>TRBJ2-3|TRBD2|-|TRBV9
CASSEGTSGGHTDTQYF
TGTGCCAGCAGCGAGGGGACTAGCGGGGGGCACACAGATACGCAGTATTTT
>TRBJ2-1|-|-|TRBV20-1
CSARVRELYNEQFF
TGCAGTGCTAGAGTTCGGGAGCTATACAATGAGCAATTCTTC
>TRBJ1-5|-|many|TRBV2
CASRVVSSNQPQHF
TGTGCCAGCAGGGTGGTCAGTAGCAATCAGCCCCAGCATTTT
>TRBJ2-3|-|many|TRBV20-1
CSARDRAGQSTDTQYF
TGCAGTGCTAGAGATCGGGCGGGGCAAAGCACAGATACGCAGTATTTT
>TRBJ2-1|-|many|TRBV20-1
CSAPTESSYNEQFF
TGCAGTGCTCCGACGGAGAGCTCCTACAATGAGCAGTTCTTC
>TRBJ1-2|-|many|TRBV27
CASSLGGLPAAYGYTF
TGTGCCAGCAGTTTAGGGGGACTCCCCGCGGCCTATGGCTACACCTTC
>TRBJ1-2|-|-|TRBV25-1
CASSGTGGGYTF
TGTGCCAGCAGTGGAACTGGGGGCGGCTACACCTTC
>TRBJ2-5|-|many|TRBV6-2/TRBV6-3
CASSRREETQYF
TGTGCCAGCAGCAGACGGGAAGAGACCCAGTACTTC
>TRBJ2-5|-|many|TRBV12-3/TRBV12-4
CASRPDDGAQYF
TGTGCCAGCAGGCCAGACGACGGTGCCCAGTACTTC
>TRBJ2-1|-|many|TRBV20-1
CSASLGQGGNEQFF
TGCAGTGCTAGTCTTGGGCAGGGTGGGAATGAGCAGTTCTTC
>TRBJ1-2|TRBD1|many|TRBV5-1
CASSLGQGANYGYTF
TGCGCCAGCAGCTTGGGACAGGGGGCTAACTATGGCTACACCTTC
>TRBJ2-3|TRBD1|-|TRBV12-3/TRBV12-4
CANRPLTGLEYF
TGTGCCAACAGGCCGTTGACAGGGTTGGAGTATTTT